What follows describes a single T cell receptor beta chain. This sample was taken from a study of blood T cell repertoires in COVID-19. Study details: COVID-19 samples from acute and convalescent phases originated in the United States, Italy and Spain.

Trimming cost V 8 bases and J 5 bases, with 21 bases left between them. Per germline, CDR1 MNHEY and CDR2 SVGAGI. The CDR3 spans 15 residues. Profiled with immunoSEQ multiplex PCR; TCRdb holds only in-frame clones, not every one. The table has around 120,000 clones, over 75% seen once; the top ten hold roughly 19%. Sequencing was performed on peripheral blood. The clonotype was recovered from a man between 70 and 80 years old with active or convalescent COVID-19. The rearrangement links TRBV6-5 to TRBJ2-5, with a weak D call TRBD2 (7 bases). The CDR3, as DNA: TGTGCCAGCGCCCAGACCCGGGGGAGGGGGGAGACCCAGTACTTC. It translates to CASAQTRGRGETQYF.